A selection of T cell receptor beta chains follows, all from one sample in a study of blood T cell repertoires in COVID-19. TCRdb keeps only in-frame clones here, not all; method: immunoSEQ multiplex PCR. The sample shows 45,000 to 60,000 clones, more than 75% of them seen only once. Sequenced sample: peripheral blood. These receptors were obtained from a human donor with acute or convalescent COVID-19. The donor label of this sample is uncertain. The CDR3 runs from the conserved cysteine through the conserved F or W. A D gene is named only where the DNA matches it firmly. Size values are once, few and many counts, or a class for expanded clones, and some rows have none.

CDR3: CATSDWTSGAQETQYF
DNA: TGTGCCACCAGTGACTGGACTAGCGGGGCGCAAGAGACCCAGTACTTC
size: .
V: TRBV24-1
D: TRBD2
J: TRBJ2-5

CDR3: CASSPGASADNEQFF
DNA: TGTGCCAGCAGCCCTGGGGCTAGCGCAGACAATGAGCAGTTCTTC
size: .
V: TRBV11-2
D: .
J: TRBJ2-1

CDR3: CASRFTDRGYDGYTF
DNA: TGTGCCAGCAGATTTACGGACAGGGGGTACGATGGCTACACCTTC
size: .
V: TRBV7-9
D: TRBD1
J: TRBJ1-2

CDR3: CASRQTSGGPGEQFF
DNA: TGTGCCAGCAGGCAGACTAGCGGGGGGCCAGGGGAGCAGTTCTTC
size: .
V: TRBV6-5
D: TRBD2
J: TRBJ2-1

CDR3: CASSEFVGGGTDTQYF
DNA: TGTGCCAGCAGTGAATTCGTGGGGGGAGGTACAGATACGCAGTATTTT
size: few
V: TRBV2
D: .
J: TRBJ2-3

CDR3: CAGGGATEAFF
DNA: TGTGCCGGTGGGGGGGCCACTGAAGCTTTCTTT
size: few
V: TRBV30
D: .
J: TRBJ1-1

CDR3: CATDKSGGSTDTQYF
DNA: TGTGCCACCGATAAGAGCGGAGGGAGCACAGATACGCAGTATTTT
size: .
V: TRBV11-1
D: .
J: TRBJ2-3

CDR3: CASNPSSGSSYEQYF
DNA: TGTGCCAGCAACCCATCTAGCGGGAGTTCTTACGAGCAGTACTTC
size: once
V: TRBV11-2
D: TRBD2
J: TRBJ2-7

CDR3: CASSPGTGIDGELFF
DNA: TGTGCCAGCAGCCCGGGGACAGGGATAGACGGGGAGCTGTTTTTT
size: .
V: TRBV9
D: TRBD1
J: TRBJ2-2

CDR3: CASSLGGTGKDEQYF
DNA: TGCGCCAGCAGCTTGGGGGGGACAGGGAAGGACGAGCAGTACTTC
size: .
V: TRBV5-1
D: TRBD1
J: TRBJ2-7

CDR3: CASSLAPTGLAGSEQYF
DNA: TGTGCCAGCAGCTTAGCCCCTACCGGACTAGCGGGGAGCGAGCAGTACTTC
size: few
V: TRBV7-2
D: TRBD2
J: TRBJ2-7

CDR3: CASSPDRPLYGYTF
DNA: TGTGCCAGCAGTCCGGACAGGCCCCTCTATGGCTACACCTTC
size: .
V: TRBV28
D: TRBD1
J: TRBJ1-2

CDR3: CASSSQGDEQYF
DNA: TGTGCCAGCAGCTCCCAGGGGGACGAGCAGTACTTC
size: once
V: TRBV6-5
D: TRBD1
J: TRBJ2-7

CDR3: CASLPGREETQYF
DNA: TGTGCCAGCCTCCCCGGGAGGGAAGAGACCCAGTACTTC
size: .
V: TRBV18
D: TRBD2
J: TRBJ2-5

CDR3: CASRARRASGRGEQFF
DNA: TGTGCCAGCAGAGCTCGCCGGGCTAGCGGGAGGGGGGAGCAGTTCTTC
size: .
V: TRBV27
D: TRBD2
J: TRBJ2-1

CDR3: CASSRGQLQETQYF
DNA: TGTGCCAGCAGCCGGGGACAGCTCCAAGAGACCCAGTACTTC
size: .
V: TRBV7-9
D: TRBD1
J: TRBJ2-5

CDR3: CASSFGQGGRPYEQYF
DNA: TGTGCCAGCAGCTTTGGACAGGGCGGAAGACCCTACGAGCAGTACTTC
size: few
V: TRBV5-4
D: TRBD1
J: TRBJ2-7

CDR3: CASSFTGVSNQPQHF
DNA: TGTGCCAGCAGTTTTACGGGGGTGAGCAATCAGCCCCAGCATTTT
size: .
V: TRBV28
D: .
J: TRBJ1-5

CDR3: CASSQSLAGGTYNEQFF
DNA: TGCGCCAGCAGCCAGAGTCTAGCGGGGGGTACCTACAATGAGCAGTTCTTC
size: .
V: TRBV5-1
D: TRBD2
J: TRBJ2-1

CDR3: CASSQETGPNQPQHF
DNA: TGCGCCAGCAGCCAAGAAACAGGGCCGAATCAGCCCCAGCATTTT
size: once
V: TRBV4-3
D: .
J: TRBJ1-5

CDR3: CASSLITSTDTQYF
DNA: TGTGCCAGCAGCTTAATAACTAGCACAGATACGCAGTATTTT
size: .
V: TRBV11-3
D: .
J: TRBJ2-3

CDR3: CASSSPKDRGLNYGYTF
DNA: TGTGCCAGCAGTTCCCCTAAGGACAGAGGACTTAACTATGGCTACACCTTC
size: .
V: TRBV28
D: .
J: TRBJ1-2

CDR3: CASSRQRNQPQHF
DNA: TGTGCCAGCTCACGACAGAGGAATCAGCCCCAGCATTTT
size: medium-sized
V: TRBV18
D: .
J: TRBJ1-5

CDR3: CASSPPSGYEQYF
DNA: TGTGCCAGCTCACCACCATCCGGGTACGAGCAGTACTTC
size: .
V: TRBV18
D: .
J: TRBJ2-7

CDR3: CASRGLAGGYEQYF
DNA: TGTGCCAGCAGAGGGCTAGCGGGGGGCTACGAGCAGTACTTC
size: few
V: TRBV27
D: TRBD2
J: TRBJ2-7

CDR3: CASSYPLGRGTNYGYTF
DNA: TGTGCCAGCAGTTACCCTCTGGGCAGGGGAACTAACTATGGCTACACCTTC
size: medium-sized
V: TRBV28
D: .
J: TRBJ1-2

CDR3: CASSSVDNEQFF
DNA: TGTGCCAGCAGCTCAGTGGACAATGAGCAGTTCTTC
size: .
V: TRBV11-2
D: .
J: TRBJ2-1

CDR3: CASSFTPYGYTF
DNA: TGTGCCAGCAGTTTCACTCCCTATGGCTACACCTTC
size: once
V: TRBV12-3/TRBV12-4
D: .
J: TRBJ1-2

CDR3: CASSEQGAGTDTQYF
DNA: TGTGCCAGCAGTGAACAGGGGGCGGGCACAGATACGCAGTATTTT
size: .
V: TRBV6-1
D: TRBD1
J: TRBJ2-3

CDR3: CASSSVEGRIPEAFF
DNA: TGTGCCAGTAGCTCCGTGGAGGGGCGCATCCCTGAAGCTTTCTTT
size: .
V: TRBV19
D: .
J: TRBJ1-1

CDR3: CASSINPGSRNTEAFF
DNA: TGTGCCAGTAGTATCAATCCAGGGTCACGGAACACTGAAGCTTTCTTT
size: .
V: TRBV19
D: .
J: TRBJ1-1

CDR3: CASSIGTGGTEAFF
DNA: TGTGCCAGTAGTATCGGGACAGGGGGGACTGAAGCTTTCTTT
size: .
V: TRBV19
D: TRBD1
J: TRBJ1-1

CDR3: CASTPVVPSYEQYF
DNA: TGTGCCAGCACGCCCGTAGTTCCCTCCTACGAGCAGTACTTC
size: .
V: TRBV7-2
D: .
J: TRBJ2-7

CDR3: CASSPPLLTGSNYGYTF
DNA: TGTGCCAGCAGTCCTCCCTTATTGACGGGATCTAACTATGGCTACACCTTC
size: once
V: TRBV6-6
D: .
J: TRBJ1-2

CDR3: CASSLGGQGRNEKLFF
DNA: TGTGCCAGCAGCTTAGGGGGCCAGGGGCGAAATGAAAAACTGTTTTTT
size: .
V: TRBV7-9
D: .
J: TRBJ1-4

CDR3: CSVVVQGRNTIYF
DNA: TGCAGCGTTGTCGTCCAGGGGAGAAACACCATATATTTT
size: few
V: TRBV29-1
D: .
J: TRBJ1-3

CDR3: CASSQGFGNTIYF
DNA: TGTGCCAGCAGTCAGGGTTTTGGAAACACCATATATTTT
size: .
V: TRBV12-3/TRBV12-4
D: .
J: TRBJ1-3

CDR3: CASSPLAVTPYEQYF
DNA: TGTGCCAGCAGCCCACTAGCGGTTACCCCCTACGAGCAGTACTTC
size: .
V: TRBV7-2
D: TRBD2
J: TRBJ2-7

CDR3: CATSPTGQFPLHEQYF
DNA: TGTGCCACCAGTCCTACCGGACAGTTCCCGCTCCACGAGCAGTACTTC
size: few
V: TRBV24-1
D: .
J: TRBJ2-7

CDR3: CATSEDTNTEAFF
DNA: TGCGCCACCTCCGAGGATACCAACACTGAAGCTTTCTTT
size: .
V: TRBV5-1
D: .
J: TRBJ1-1

CDR3: CASSLLLAGRHEQFF
DNA: TGTGCCAGCAGTTTATTACTAGCGGGAAGACATGAGCAGTTCTTC
size: .
V: TRBV27
D: TRBD2
J: TRBJ2-1

CDR3: CASSYSPTSTDTQYF
DNA: TGTGCCAGCAGTTACTCCCCGACTAGCACAGATACGCAGTATTTT
size: .
V: TRBV6-5
D: .
J: TRBJ2-3